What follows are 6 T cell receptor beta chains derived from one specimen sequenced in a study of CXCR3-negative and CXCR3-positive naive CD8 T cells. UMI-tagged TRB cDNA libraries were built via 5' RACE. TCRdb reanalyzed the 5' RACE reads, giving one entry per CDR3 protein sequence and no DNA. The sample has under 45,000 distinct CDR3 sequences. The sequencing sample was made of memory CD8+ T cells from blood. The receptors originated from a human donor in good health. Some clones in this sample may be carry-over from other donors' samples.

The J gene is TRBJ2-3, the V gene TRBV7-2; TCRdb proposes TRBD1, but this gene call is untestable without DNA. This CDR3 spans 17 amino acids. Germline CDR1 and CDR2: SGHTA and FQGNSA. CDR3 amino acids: CASSLGSGTHAADTQYF.

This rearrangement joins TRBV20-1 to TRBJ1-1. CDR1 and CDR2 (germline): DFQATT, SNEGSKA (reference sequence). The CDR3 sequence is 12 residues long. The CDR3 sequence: CSATILNTEAFF.

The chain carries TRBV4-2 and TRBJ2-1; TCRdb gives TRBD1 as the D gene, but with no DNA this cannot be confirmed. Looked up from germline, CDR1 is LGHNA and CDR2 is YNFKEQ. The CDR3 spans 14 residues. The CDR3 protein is CASSQGDSPNEQFF.

CDR3: CSVIPSGGGQETQYF. V gene TRBV29-1 combines with J gene TRBJ2-5; TCRdb proposes TRBD2, but this gene call is untestable without DNA. From germline, CDR1 is SQVTM and CDR2 ANQGSEA. The CDR3 length is 15 residues.

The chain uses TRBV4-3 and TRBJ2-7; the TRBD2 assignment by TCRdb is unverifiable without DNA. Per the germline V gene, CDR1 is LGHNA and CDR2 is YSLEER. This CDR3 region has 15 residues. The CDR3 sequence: CASSQDSGGSYEQYF.

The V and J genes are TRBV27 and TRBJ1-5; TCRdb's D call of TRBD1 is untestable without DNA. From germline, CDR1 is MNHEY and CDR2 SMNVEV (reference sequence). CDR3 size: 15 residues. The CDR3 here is CASSFRPGGDQPQHF.